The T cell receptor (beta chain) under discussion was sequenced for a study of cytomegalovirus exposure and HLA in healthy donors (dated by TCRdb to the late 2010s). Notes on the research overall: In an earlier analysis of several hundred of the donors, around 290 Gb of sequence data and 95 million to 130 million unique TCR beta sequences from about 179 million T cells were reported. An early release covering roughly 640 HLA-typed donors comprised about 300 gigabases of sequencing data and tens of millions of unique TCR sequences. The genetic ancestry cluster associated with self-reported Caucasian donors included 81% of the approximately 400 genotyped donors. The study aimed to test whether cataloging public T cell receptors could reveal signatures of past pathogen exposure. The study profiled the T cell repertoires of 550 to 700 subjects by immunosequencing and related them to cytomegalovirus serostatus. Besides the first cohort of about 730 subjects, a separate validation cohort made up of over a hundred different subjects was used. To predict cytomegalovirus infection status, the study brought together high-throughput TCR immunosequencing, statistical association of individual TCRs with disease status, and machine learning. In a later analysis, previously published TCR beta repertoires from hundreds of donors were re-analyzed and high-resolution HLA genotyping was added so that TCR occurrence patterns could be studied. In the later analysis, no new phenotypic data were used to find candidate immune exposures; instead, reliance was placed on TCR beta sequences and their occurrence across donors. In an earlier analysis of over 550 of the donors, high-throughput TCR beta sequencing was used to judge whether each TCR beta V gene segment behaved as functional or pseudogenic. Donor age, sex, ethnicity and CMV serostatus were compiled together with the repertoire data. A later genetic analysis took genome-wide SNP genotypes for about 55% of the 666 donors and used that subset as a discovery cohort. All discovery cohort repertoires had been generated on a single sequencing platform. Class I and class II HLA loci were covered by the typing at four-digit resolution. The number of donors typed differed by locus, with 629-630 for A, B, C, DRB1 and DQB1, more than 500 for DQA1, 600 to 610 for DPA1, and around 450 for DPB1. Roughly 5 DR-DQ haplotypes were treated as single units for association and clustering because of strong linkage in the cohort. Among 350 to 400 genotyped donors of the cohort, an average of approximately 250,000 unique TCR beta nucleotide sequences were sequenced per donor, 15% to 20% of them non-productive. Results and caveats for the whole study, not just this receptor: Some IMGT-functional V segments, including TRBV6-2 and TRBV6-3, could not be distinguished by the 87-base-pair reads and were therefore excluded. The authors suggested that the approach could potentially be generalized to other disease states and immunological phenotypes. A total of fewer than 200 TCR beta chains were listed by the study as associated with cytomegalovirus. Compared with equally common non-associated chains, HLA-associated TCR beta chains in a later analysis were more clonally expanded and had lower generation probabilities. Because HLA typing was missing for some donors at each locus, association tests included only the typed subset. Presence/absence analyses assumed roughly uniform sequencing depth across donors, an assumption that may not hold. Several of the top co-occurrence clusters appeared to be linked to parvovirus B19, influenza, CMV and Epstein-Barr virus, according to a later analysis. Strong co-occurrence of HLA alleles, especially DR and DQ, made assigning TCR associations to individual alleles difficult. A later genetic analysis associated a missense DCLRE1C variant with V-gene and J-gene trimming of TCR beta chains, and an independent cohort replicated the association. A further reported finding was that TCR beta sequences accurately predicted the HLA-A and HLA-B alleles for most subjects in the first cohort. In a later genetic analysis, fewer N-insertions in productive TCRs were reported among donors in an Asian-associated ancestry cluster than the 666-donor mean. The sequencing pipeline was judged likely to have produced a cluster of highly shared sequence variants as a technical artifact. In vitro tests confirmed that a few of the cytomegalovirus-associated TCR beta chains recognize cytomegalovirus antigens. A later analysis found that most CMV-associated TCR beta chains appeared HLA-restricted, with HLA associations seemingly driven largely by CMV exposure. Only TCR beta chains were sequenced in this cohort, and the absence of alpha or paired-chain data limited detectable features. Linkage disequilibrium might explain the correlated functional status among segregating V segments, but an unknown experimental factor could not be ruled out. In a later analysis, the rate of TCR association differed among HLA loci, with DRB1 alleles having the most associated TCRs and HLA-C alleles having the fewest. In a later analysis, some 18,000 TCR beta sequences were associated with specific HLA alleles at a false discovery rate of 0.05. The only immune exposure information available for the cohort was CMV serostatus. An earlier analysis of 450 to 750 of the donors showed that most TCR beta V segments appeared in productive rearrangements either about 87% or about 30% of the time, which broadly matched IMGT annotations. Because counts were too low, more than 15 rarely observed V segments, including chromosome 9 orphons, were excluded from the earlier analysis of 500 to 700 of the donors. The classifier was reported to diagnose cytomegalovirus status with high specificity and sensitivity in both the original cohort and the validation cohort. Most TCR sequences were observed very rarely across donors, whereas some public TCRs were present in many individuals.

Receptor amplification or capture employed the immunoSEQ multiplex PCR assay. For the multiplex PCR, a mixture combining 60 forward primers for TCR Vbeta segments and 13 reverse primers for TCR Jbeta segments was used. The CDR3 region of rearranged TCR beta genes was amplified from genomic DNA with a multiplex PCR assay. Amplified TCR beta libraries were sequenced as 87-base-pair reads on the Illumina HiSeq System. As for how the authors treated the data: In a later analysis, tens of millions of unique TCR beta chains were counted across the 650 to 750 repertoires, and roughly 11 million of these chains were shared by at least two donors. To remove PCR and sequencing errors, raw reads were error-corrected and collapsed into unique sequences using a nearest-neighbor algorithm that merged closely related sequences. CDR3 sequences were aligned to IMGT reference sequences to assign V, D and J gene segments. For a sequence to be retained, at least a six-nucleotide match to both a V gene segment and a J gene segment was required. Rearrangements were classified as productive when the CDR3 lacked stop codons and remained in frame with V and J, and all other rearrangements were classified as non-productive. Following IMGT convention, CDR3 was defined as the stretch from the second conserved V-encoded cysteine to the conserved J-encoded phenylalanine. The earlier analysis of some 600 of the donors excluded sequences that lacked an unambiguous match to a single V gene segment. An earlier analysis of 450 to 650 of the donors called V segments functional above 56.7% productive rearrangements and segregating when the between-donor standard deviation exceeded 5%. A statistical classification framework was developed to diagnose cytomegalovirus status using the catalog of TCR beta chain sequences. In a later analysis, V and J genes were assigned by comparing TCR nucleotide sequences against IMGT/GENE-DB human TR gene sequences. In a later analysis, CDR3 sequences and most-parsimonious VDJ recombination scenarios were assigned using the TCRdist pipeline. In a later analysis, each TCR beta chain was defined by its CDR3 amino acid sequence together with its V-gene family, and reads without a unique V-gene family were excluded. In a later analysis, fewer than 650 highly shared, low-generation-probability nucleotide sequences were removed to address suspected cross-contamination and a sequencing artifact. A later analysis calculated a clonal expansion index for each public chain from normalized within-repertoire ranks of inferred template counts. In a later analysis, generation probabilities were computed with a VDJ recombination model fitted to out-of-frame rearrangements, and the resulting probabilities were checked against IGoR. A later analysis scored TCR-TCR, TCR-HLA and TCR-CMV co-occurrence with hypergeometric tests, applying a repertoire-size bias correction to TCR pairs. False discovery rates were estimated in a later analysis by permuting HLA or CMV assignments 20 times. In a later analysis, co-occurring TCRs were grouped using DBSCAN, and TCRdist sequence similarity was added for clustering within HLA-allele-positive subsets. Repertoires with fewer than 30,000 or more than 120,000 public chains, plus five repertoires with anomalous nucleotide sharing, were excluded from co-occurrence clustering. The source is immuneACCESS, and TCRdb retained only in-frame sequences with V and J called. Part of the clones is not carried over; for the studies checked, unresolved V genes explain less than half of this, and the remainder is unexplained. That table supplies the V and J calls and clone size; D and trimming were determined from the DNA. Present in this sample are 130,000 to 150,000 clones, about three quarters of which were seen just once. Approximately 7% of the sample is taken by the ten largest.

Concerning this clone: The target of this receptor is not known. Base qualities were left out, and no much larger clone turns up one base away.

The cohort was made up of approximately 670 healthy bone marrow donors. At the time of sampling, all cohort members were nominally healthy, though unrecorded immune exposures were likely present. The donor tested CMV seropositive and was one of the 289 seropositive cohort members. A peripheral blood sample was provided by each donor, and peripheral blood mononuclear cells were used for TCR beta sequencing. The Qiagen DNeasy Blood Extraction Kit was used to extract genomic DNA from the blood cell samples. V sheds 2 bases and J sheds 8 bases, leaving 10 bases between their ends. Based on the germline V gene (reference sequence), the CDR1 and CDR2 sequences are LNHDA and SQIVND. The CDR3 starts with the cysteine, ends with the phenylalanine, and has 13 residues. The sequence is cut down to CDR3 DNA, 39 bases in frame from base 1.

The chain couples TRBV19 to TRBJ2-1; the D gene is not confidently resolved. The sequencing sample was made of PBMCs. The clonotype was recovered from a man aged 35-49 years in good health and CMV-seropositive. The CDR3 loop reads CASSIRGFHEQFF. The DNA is TGTGCCAGTAGTATACGTGGCTTTCATGAGCAGTTCTTC.